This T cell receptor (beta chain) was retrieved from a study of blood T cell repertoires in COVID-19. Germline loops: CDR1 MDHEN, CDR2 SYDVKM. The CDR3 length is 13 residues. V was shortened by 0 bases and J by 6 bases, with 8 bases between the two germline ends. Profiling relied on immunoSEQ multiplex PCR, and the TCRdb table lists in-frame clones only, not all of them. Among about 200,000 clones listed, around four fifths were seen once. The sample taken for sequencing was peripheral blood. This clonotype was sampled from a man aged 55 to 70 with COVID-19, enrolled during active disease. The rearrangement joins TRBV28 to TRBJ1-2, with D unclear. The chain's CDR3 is CASSLWAVNGYTF. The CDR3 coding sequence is TGTGCCAGCAGTTTATGGGCAGTAAATGGCTACACCTTC.